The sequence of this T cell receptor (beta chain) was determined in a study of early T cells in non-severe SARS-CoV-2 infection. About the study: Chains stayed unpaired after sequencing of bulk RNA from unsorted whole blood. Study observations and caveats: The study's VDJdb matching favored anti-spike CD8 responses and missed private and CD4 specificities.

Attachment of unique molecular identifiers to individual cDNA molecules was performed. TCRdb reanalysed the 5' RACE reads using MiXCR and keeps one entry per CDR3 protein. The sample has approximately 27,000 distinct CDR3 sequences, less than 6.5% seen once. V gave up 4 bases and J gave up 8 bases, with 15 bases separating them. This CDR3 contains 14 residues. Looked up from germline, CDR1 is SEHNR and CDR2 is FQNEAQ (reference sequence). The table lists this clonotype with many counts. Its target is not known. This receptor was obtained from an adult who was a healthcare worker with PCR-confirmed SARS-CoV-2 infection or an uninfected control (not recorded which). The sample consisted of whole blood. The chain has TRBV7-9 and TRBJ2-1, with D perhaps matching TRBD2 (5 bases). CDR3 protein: CASSSRGLADEQFF. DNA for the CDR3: TGTGCCAGCAGCTCCCGAGGACTGGCTGATGAGCAGTTCTTC. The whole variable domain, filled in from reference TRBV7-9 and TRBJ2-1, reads DTGVSQNPRHKITKRGQNVTFRCDPISEHNRLYWYRQTLGQGPEFLTYFQNEAQLEKSRLLSDRFSAERPKGSFSTLEIQRTEQGDSAMYLCASSSRGLADEQFFGPGTRLTVL.